These 24 T cell receptor beta chains share one sample of origin, sequenced in a study of cytotoxic CD8 clonotypes in ibrutinib-treated CLL (dated by TCRdb to the early 2020s). The protocol used for the library was the immunoSEQ multiplex PCR assay. TCRdb took this table from immuneACCESS and kept in-frame rearrangements with V and J called. Such tables lack part of the clones; where checked against another copy, unresolved V genes explain under half of the gap, and the rest is unexplained. The sample yields around 200,000 clones; about three quarters were counted once. 5.9% of the sample belongs to the ten largest clones. Explained via the paper, the time point label denotes: about a year on ibrutinib. Sequences were derived from PBMCs, sampled after 12 months of ibrutinib treatment. The receptor set was obtained from a human donor with chronic lymphocytic leukemia.

This clone was observed a single time. This rearrangement joins TRBV30 to TRBJ1-2, with D tentatively TRBD1 (5 bases). The germline gives CDR1 GTSNPN, CDR2 SVGIG (reference sequence). Trimming removed 3 bases at V and 5 bases at J, with 19 bases between. This CDR3 spans 15 amino acids. In DNA form, the CDR3 reads TGTGCCTGGAGGATACTGGGGGTGGTTGGGTATGGCTACACCTTC. Translation gives CAWRILGVVGYGYTF.

The rearrangement links TRBV5-6 to TRBJ2-6; 10 nucleotides line up with TRBD1. The CDR3 is made up of 18 amino acids. The J segment lost 4 bases and the V segment lost 4 bases, leaving 11 bases of the junction unmatched. Looked up from germline, CDR1 is SGHDT and CDR2 is YYEEEE. The CDR3 coding sequence is TGTGCCAGCAGCACCTCCGGGACAGGGGTGGAAGGGGCCAACGTCCTGACTTTC. Translating it yields CASSTSGTGVEGANVLTF.

This chain connects TRBV7-8 to TRBJ2-2; 11 positions match TRBD2. CDR3 size: 17 residues. With V trimmed by 1 base and J by 6 bases, 7 bases remained unmatched. Germline CDR1 SGHVS, CDR2 FQNEAQ. CDR3 DNA sequence: TGTGCCAGCAGCTTAGGCATACTAGCGGGAGCCGCCGGGGAGCTGTTTTTT. This codes for CASSLGILAGAAGELFF.

The chain is built from TRBV6-1 and TRBJ2-7; 11 nucleotides match TRBD1. The germline CDR1 and CDR2 sequences are MNHNS and SASEGT. Losses at the gene ends were 4 bases for V and 6 bases for J; bases not matched to a gene: 5. The CDR3 contains 14 residues. The CDR3 protein is CASSAGTGGVEQYF. DNA for the CDR3: TGTGCCAGCAGTGCCGGGACAGGGGGGGTCGAGCAGTACTTC.

This chain connects TRBV5-1 to TRBJ2-7; D gene uncertain. CDR1 SGHRS and CDR2 YFSETQ come from the germline V gene. With 4 bases removed from V and 6 bases from J, the gap between germline ends came to 14 bases. This CDR3 spans 13 amino acids. The CDR3 region is CASSEILLGEQYF. As DNA, the CDR3 is TGCGCCAGCAGCGAGATCTTATTGGGCGAGCAGTACTTC.

The chain has TRBV13 and TRBJ2-4; 8 bases agree with TRBD1. With V trimmed by 5 bases and J by 8 bases, 8 bases remained unmatched. CDR1 and CDR2 (germline): PRHDT, FYEKMQ (reference sequence). The CDR3 runs to 14 residues. DNA for the CDR3: TGTGCCAGCAGCCCAAGGACAGGGTCGGACATTCAGTACTTC. Translation: CASSPRTGSDIQYF.

The genes are TRBV30 and TRBJ1-1, with D maybe TRBD1 (6 bases). This CDR3 has 14 amino acids. V dropped 0 bases and J dropped 6 bases, with 14 bases sitting between them. Germline CDR1 GTSNPN, CDR2 SVGIG (reference sequence). CDR3 in amino acids: CAWSVGLGGSEAFF. CDR3 DNA: TGTGCCTGGAGTGTAGGTCTGGGGGGCTCTGAAGCTTTCTTT.

This clone was detected only a few times. This chain connects TRBV7-9 to TRBJ2-1; possibly TRBD1 or TRBD2 for D (5 bases each). V lost 5 bases to trimming and J lost 2 bases, with 10 bases between them. Germline lookup yields CDR1 SEHNR and CDR2 FQNEAQ (reference sequence). The CDR3 contains 14 residues. The CDR3 nucleotides are TGTGCCAGCAGCCGGGGCAGGGCCTACAATGAGCAGTTCTTC. It specifies CASSRGRAYNEQFF. The full variable domain, with the rest looked up from reference TRBV7-9 and TRBJ2-1, is DTGVSQNPRHKITKRGQNVTFRCDPISEHNRLYWYRQTLGQGPEFLTYFQNEAQLEKSRLLSDRFSAERPKGSFSTLEIQRTEQGDSAMYLCASSRGRAYNEQFFGPGTRLTVL.

The chain combines TRBV30 with TRBJ2-7; D might be TRBD1 (5 bases). CDR3 length equals 14 residues. V was cut by 3 bases and J by 0 bases, with 12 bases left in between. Germline assignment: CDR1 GTSNPN and CDR2 SVGIG (reference sequence). Here the CDR3 reads CAWSLSGFSYEQYF. CDR3 nucleotides: TGTGCCTGGAGCTTGTCAGGGTTCTCCTACGAGCAGTACTTC.

This rearrangement joins TRBV29-1 to TRBJ1-1; D gene unclear. V was shortened by 6 bases and J by 0 bases, with 17 bases between the two germline ends. This CDR3 has 15 amino acids. Germline V gene sequence: CDR1 SQVTM, CDR2 ANQGSEA. CDR3 nucleotide sequence: TGCAGCGTCGAGAGAGCCTTAACATTGAACACTGAAGCTTTCTTT. Its translation: CSVERALTLNTEAFF.

The J gene is TRBJ1-3, the V gene TRBV11-2; D gene ambiguous. V was clipped by 3 bases and J by 9 bases, with 9 bases between them. There are 12 residues in the CDR3. Germline CDR1 is SGHAT and CDR2 is FQNNGV. The CDR3 region is CASSFRSGTIYF. The CDR3 DNA reads as TGTGCCAGCAGCTTTAGATCGGGCACCATATATTTT.

The chain combines TRBV9 with TRBJ1-4, with 9 bases identical to TRBD1. The germline gives CDR1 SGDLS, CDR2 YYNGEE. Unmatched junction bases numbered 9, after V lost 4 bases and J lost 8 bases. This CDR3 has 15 amino acids. Written as DNA, the CDR3 is TGTGCCAGCAGCCCCCCGGGACAGGGAGGCGAAAAACTGTTTTTT. This translates into CASSPPGQGGEKLFF.

This clone was recorded once. The chain recombines TRBV7-2 with TRBJ2-3; tentatively, D is TRBD2 (6 bases). Trimming removed 1 base from V and 5 bases from J, with 7 bases in between. The length of the CDR3 is 13 residues. CDR1 and CDR2 from the germline V gene are SGHTA and FQGNSA. CDR3 sequence: CASSLGSGDTQYF. The CDR3 nucleotides are TGTGCCAGCAGCTTAGGTAGCGGAGATACGCAGTATTTT.

The chain has TRBV7-3 and TRBJ1-1, with D perhaps matching TRBD1 (5 bases). Looked up from germline, CDR1 is SGHTA and CDR2 is FQGTGA. Trimming left V 3 bases short and J 4 bases short, with 9 bases between. The CDR3 spans 13 residues. The CDR3 loop reads CASSFRGSTEAFF. In DNA form, the CDR3 reads TGTGCCAGCAGCTTTAGGGGTAGCACTGAAGCTTTCTTT.

The chain is built from TRBV19 and TRBJ1-1; TRBD1 agrees at 8 bases. Germline V gene data show CDR1 as LNHDA and CDR2 as SQIVND (reference sequence). This CDR3 has 17 residues. V trimming: 6 bases; J trimming: 1 base; junction bases outside the gene matches: 13. The CDR3 sequence: CASRRTGTTLQNTEAFF. The CDR3 region has the DNA TGTGCCAGTAGACGGACAGGGACCACATTACAGAACACTGAAGCTTTCTTT.

V and J are TRBV19 and TRBJ1-2; 8 nucleotides line up with TRBD1. J was trimmed by 2 bases and V by 6 bases; bases with no gene match: 8. The germline gives CDR1 LNHDA, CDR2 SQIVND (reference sequence). The length of the CDR3 is 15 residues. CDR3 protein: CASSFGRTGNYGYTF. Written as DNA, the CDR3 is TGTGCCAGTAGCTTTGGCAGGACAGGGAACTATGGCTACACCTTC. Looking up the rest from reference TRBV19 and TRBJ1-2 gives the full variable domain: DGGITQSPKYLFRKEGQNVTLSCEQNLNHDAMYWYRQDPGQGLRLIYYSQIVNDFQKGDIAEGYSVSREKKESFPLTVTSAQKNPTAFYLCASSFGRTGNYGYTFGSGTRLTVV.

This clone showed up just a few times. V is TRBV6-6 and J is TRBJ1-3; TRBD1 matches at 7 bases. The V gene end was trimmed by 5 bases and the J gene end by 4 bases; junction bases not matched to a gene: 8. This CDR3 is 15 amino acids long. Germline loops: CDR1 MNHNY, CDR2 SVGAGI (reference sequence). The CDR3 region is CASSPGGLMGNTIYF. The CDR3 DNA reads TGTGCCAGCAGTCCAGGGGGGCTCATGGGAAACACCATATATTTT.

The V and J genes are TRBV7-2 and TRBJ2-1, with 8 bases aligning to TRBD1. With V trimmed by 4 bases and J by 5 bases, 7 bases remained unmatched. There are 15 residues in the CDR3. CDR1 and CDR2 from the germline V gene are SGHTA and FQGNSA. Here the CDR3 reads CASSSPGQVNNEQFF. The CDR3, as DNA: TGTGCCAGCAGCTCGCCGGGACAGGTGAACAATGAGCAGTTCTTC.

The chain has TRBV30 and TRBJ1-1; D ambiguous. Trimming took 1 base from V and 0 from J, leaving 6 bases between them. The germline CDR1 and CDR2 sequences are GTSNPN and SVGIG (reference sequence). The CDR3 extends over 13 amino acids. The CDR3: CAWSARMNTEAFF. The CDR3 nucleotides are TGTGCCTGGAGTGCACGAATGAACACTGAAGCTTTCTTT.

This chain connects TRBV27 to TRBJ2-7, with TRBD1 matching 7 bases. J gave up 0 bases and V 5 bases, and 4 bases lay outside the gene matches. Germline V gene lookup returns CDR1 MNHEY and CDR2 SMNVEV (reference sequence). The CDR3 is 14 amino acids. CDR3 sequence (DNA): TGTGCCAGCAGTCCGGGACAGAGCTCCTACGAGCAGTACTTC. Its protein product is CASSPGQSSYEQYF.

This rearrangement joins TRBV9 to TRBJ2-1; weak D call: TRBD2 (5 bases). The germline V gene has CDR1 SGDLS and CDR2 YYNGEE. This CDR3 spans 16 amino acids. V lost 3 bases and J lost 1, with 14 bases in between. This chain's CDR3 is CASSESGEVSYNEQFF. The CDR3 DNA reads as TGTGCCAGCAGCGAAAGCGGCGAGGTATCCTACAATGAGCAGTTCTTC.

The chain uses TRBV6-5 and TRBJ1-2; D is possibly TRBD1 (6 bases). V lost 4 bases and J lost 2, with 14 bases in between. Germline CDR1 MNHEY, CDR2 SVGAGI. The CDR3 runs to 15 residues. CDR3 sequence reads: CASSSPLTGNYGYTF. The CDR3 coding sequence is TGTGCCAGCAGTTCCCCCCTAACAGGGAACTATGGCTACACCTTC.

V is TRBV7-9 and J is TRBJ1-5, with TRBD1 matching over 10 bases. Germline CDR1 reads SEHNR; CDR2 reads FQNEAQ (reference sequence). CDR3 length: 16 residues. V was clipped by 5 bases and J by 2 bases; unmatched bases: 6. CDR3 nucleotides: TGTGCCAGCAGCCCATGGACAGGGGGGCGCAATCAGCCCCAGCATTTT. This translates into CASSPWTGGRNQPQHF.

The chain couples TRBV30 to TRBJ1-6, with 9 bases matching TRBD1. Germline lookup yields CDR1 GTSNPN and CDR2 SVGIG (reference sequence). V lost 2 bases, J lost 10 bases, and 6 bases stayed unmatched. The CDR3 is 14 residues long. CDR3 protein: CAWSPGQGRSPLHF. In nucleotides, the CDR3 is TGTGCCTGGAGTCCCGGACAGGGGAGGTCACCCCTCCACTTT.